The 12 T cell receptor beta chains given below trace back to one sample, sequenced in a study of technical replicates of blood from a few donors. Assay used: immunoSEQ multiplex PCR; TCRdb lists only in-frame clones, some missing. In the table there are around 92,000 clones, about 94% of which are singletons. The source material was T cells isolated from PBMCs. These receptors came from a human donor in good health.

The gene calls are TRBV29-1 and TRBJ1-1; unclear D gene. The germline V gene has CDR1 SQVTM and CDR2 ANQGSEA. The CDR3 sequence is 14 residues long. The ends were cut back, 3 bases at V and 1 base at J, with 12 bases in the middle. The CDR3 region has the DNA TGCAGCGTTGACGGGGAGGCGGGGAACACTGAAGCTTTCTTT. Protein product: CSVDGEAGNTEAFF.

The chain recombines TRBV28 with TRBJ1-1; 7 bases fit TRBD1. The germline V gene encodes CDR1 MDHEN and CDR2 SYDVKM. V gave up 4 bases and J gave up 3 bases; unmatched junction bases: 8. The CDR3 is made up of 15 amino acids. CDR3 DNA: TGTGCCAGCAGTTCTGGACAGGCGGCAGACACTGAAGCTTTCTTT. It specifies CASSSGQAADTEAFF.

V gene TRBV25-1 combines with J gene TRBJ1-4; maybe TRBD1 (6 bases). The CDR3 is made up of 16 amino acids. Trimming left V 2 bases short and J 5 bases short, with 15 bases between. Per germline, CDR1 MGHDK and CDR2 SYGVNS. Here the CDR3 DNA reads TGTGCCAGCAGTGAAGAAAACAGGGCCGCGAATGAAAAACTGTTTTTT. Its translation is CASSEENRAANEKLFF.

This chain connects TRBV2 to TRBJ1-1; a possible D gene is TRBD1 (6 bases). The germline V and J ends were trimmed by 6 bases and 3 bases, with 20 bases remaining between them. The CDR3 is 16 residues long. The germline V gene has CDR1 SNHLY and CDR2 FYNNEI. The DNA of the CDR3 is TGTGCCAGCAGCAGGGCTCACGCCGCAGGGGACACTGAAGCTTTCTTT. Residues: CASSRAHAAGDTEAFF.

This chain links TRBV6-5 with TRBJ1-1; tentative D call: TRBD1 (6 bases). V gave up 7 bases and J gave up 1 base, with 16 bases separating them. The germline gives CDR1 MNHEY, CDR2 SVGAGI. The CDR3 consists of 15 residues. For the CDR3, the DNA is TGTGCCAGCACCCGAGTCAGGGGAAAGAACACTGAAGCTTTCTTT. Residues: CASTRVRGKNTEAFF.

This chain uses TRBV27 with TRBJ1-4; D possibly corresponds to TRBD1 (6 bases). Deletions cut 2 bases from V and 7 bases from J, with 11 bases between. Germline lookup yields CDR1 MNHEY and CDR2 SMNVEV (reference sequence). The CDR3 runs 14 residues. CDR3 residues: CASSLGQFGEKLFF. CDR3 nucleotide sequence: TGTGCCAGCAGTTTAGGACAGTTTGGTGAAAAACTGTTTTTT.

This chain uses TRBV18 with TRBJ2-1, with D possibly matching TRBD2 (6 bases). Germline-derived CDR1 and CDR2 are KGHSH and LQKENI. This CDR3 has 13 residues. Trimming took 1 base from V and 7 from J, leaving 8 bases between them. The CDR3 region is CASSPLRENEQFF. In DNA, the CDR3 is TGTGCCAGCTCACCACTACGGGAGAATGAGCAGTTCTTC.

This chain joins TRBV6-1 and TRBJ2-3; 13 bases map to TRBD2. Per germline, CDR1 MNHNS and CDR2 SASEGT. With V trimmed by 4 bases and J by 3 bases, 10 bases remained unmatched. CDR3 size: 18 residues. The CDR3 loop is CASSAGTSGTGRTDTQYF. CDR3 coding DNA: TGTGCCAGCAGTGCCGGGACTAGCGGGACAGGTCGAACAGATACGCAGTATTTT.

This chain connects TRBV5-4 to TRBJ2-7; D may be TRBD1 (6 bases). The CDR3 loop spans 14 amino acids. Germline CDR1 is SGHNT and CDR2 is YYREEE (reference sequence). Trimming took 0 bases from V and 4 from J, leaving 11 bases between them. The CDR3 nucleotides are TGTGCCAGCAGCTTGGGCCAGGGGCTTTACGAGCAGTACTTC. Its translation: CASSLGQGLYEQYF.

The rearrangement joins TRBV7-9 to TRBJ2-1, with a weak D call TRBD1 (5 bases). V dropped 7 bases and J dropped 4 bases, with 17 bases sitting between them. This CDR3 is built from 15 residues. From germline, CDR1 is SEHNR and CDR2 FQNEAQ (reference sequence). The CDR3 here is CASTTPGLEYNEQFF. The CDR3 DNA reads as TGTGCCAGCACCACGCCAGGGCTGGAGTACAATGAGCAGTTCTTC.

The V gene is TRBV29-1, the J gene TRBJ2-7; 9 nucleotides agree with TRBD2. Germline values: CDR1 SQVTM, CDR2 ANQGSEA. The CDR3 length is 14 residues. The junction had 10 bases not matched to a gene; V was cut back by 8 bases and J by 2 bases. The CDR3 DNA is TGCAGCACTTTAGCGGGAGCGGGGACCTACGAGCAGTACTTC. Protein: CSTLAGAGTYEQYF.

The V gene is TRBV10-3, the J gene TRBJ2-2; TRBD1 matches at 7 bases. The CDR3 consists of 15 residues. Germline trimming cut 3 bases from V and 2 bases from J; bases unmatched to any gene: 3. Germline assignment: CDR1 ENHRY and CDR2 SYGVKD. CDR3 nucleotide sequence: TGTGCCATCAGTGAAGACAGGGACAACACCGGGGAGCTGTTTTTT. This encodes CAISEDRDNTGELFF.